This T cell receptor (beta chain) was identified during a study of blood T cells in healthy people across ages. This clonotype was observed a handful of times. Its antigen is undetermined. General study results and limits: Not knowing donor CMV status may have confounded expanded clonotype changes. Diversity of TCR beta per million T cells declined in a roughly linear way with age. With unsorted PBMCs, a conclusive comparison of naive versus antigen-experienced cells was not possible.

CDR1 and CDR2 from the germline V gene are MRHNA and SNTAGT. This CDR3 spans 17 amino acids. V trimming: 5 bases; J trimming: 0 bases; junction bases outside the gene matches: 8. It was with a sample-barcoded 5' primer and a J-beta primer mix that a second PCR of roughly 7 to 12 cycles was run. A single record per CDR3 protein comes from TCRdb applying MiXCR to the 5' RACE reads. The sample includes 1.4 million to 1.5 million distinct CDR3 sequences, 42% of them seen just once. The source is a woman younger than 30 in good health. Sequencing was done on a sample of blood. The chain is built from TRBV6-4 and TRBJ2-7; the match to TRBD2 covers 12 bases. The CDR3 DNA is TGTGCCAGCAGTAAACCTCTAGCGGGAGGGCCCTCCTACGAGCAGTACTTC. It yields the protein CASSKPLAGGPSYEQYF.